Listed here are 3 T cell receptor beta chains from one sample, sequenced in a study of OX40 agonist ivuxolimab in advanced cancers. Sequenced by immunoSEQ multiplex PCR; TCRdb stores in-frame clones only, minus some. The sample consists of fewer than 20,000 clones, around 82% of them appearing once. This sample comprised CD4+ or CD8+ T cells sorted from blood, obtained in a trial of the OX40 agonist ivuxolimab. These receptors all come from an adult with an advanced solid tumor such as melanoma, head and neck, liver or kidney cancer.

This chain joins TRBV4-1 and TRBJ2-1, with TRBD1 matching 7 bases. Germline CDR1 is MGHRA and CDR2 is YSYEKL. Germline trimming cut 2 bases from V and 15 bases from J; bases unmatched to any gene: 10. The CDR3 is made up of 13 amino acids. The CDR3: CASSQRDSGFGFF. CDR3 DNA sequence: TGCGCCAGCAGCCAAAGGGACAGTGGTTTTGGGTTCTTC.

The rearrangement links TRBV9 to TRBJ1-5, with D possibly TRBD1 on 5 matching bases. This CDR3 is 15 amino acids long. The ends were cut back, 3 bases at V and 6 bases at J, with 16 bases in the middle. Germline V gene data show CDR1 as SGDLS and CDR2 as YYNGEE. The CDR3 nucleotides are TGTGCCAGCAGCGGTTCCGGGGCGAACGGTCAGCCCCAGCATTTT. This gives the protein CASSGSGANGQPQHF.

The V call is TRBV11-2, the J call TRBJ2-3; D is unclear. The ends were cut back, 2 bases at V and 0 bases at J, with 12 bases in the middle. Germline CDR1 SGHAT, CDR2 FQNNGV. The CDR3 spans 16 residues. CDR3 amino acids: CASSLKGDSSTDTQYF. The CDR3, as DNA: TGTGCCAGCAGCTTAAAGGGTGATTCTAGCACAGATACGCAGTATTTT.